This T cell receptor beta chain was observed in a study of T cell repertoires in cytomegalovirus infection. Overall study context: CMV infection together with matching HLA type was indicated by public TCR beta signatures.

Concerning this clonotype: The antigen remains unidentified. A read error may explain this, as a much larger clone is one base away.

TCRdb re-called the reads through MiXCR, storing one row per CDR3 protein. This sample carries roughly 600,000 distinct CDR3 sequences, around 24% of them seen once, and the ten largest clones take approximately 8%. Study-level points and caveats: Cumulative frequency (of public TCR beta family members) identified carriers of CMV plus the relevant HLA. Ex vivo, HLA-C-restricted CMV-specific TCR beta clonotypes prevailed over the rest of the response.

This receptor was taken from a human donor in good health (CMV status not recorded). Some clones in this sample may be carry-over from other donors' samples. Sequencing input: CD8+ T cells from PBMCs.

The CDR3: CVSTFPTLGPLNEQFF. The DNA of the CDR3 is TGTGTCAGCACCTTCCCTACCCTGGGGCCATTGAATGAGCAGTTCTTC. The chain recombines TRBV7-2 with TRBJ2-1; D is perhaps TRBD1 (5 bases). Germline V CDR1 and CDR2: SGHTA, FQGNSA. CDR3 size: 16 residues.